The 9 T cell receptor beta chains presented below share a single source sample, sequenced in a study of T cells after posttransplantation cyclophosphamide. Busulfan-fludarabine conditioning, marrow transplant, and cyclophosphamide on days +3 and +4 were administered. Method: immunoSEQ multiplex PCR; TCRdb's copy keeps in-frame clones and lacks some. The profile covers about 36,000 clones, with about three quarters appearing a single time and about 8% taken by the ten largest. The sample was CD4+ T cells sorted from blood, taken just over 1,900 days after a stem cell transplant with posttransplant cyclophosphamide. These receptors were obtained from a female patient aged 40 to 55 who received an allogeneic stem cell transplant from a related donor, was CMV-positive, and had no GVHD. Part of the T cell pool may stem from the graft donor.

This clone was seen more than once but under ten times. The chain recombines TRBV19 with TRBJ1-2; TRBD1 matches at 10 bases. CDR1 and CDR2 from the germline V gene are LNHDA and SQIVND (reference sequence). There are 14 residues in the CDR3. V lost 10 bases and J lost 7; bases outside the gene matches: 12. The CDR3 coding sequence is TGTGCCACTTCCGGGACAGGGGATTTTGGTGGCTACACCTTC. It is translated as CATSGTGDFGGYTF.

The chain carries TRBV5-1 and TRBJ2-1; 7 nucleotides match TRBD1. V lost 0 bases to trimming and J lost 10 bases; unmatched junction nucleotides: 10. Germline CDR1 and CDR2: SGHRS and YFSETQ. This CDR3 region has 15 residues. The CDR3 DNA reads TGCGCCAGCAGCTTGGGGGGACAGACAACGGAGGAGCAGTTCTTC. Protein: CASSLGGQTTEEQFF.

The gene calls are TRBV6-4 and TRBJ1-3; D might be TRBD1 (6 bases). The germline V and J ends were trimmed by 7 bases and 1 base, with 14 bases remaining between them. Germline V CDR1 and CDR2: MRHNA, SNTAGT. This CDR3 contains 15 residues. CDR3 sequence reads: CASTPRTVSGNTIYF. CDR3 DNA: TGTGCCAGCACCCCTCGGACAGTTTCTGGAAACACCATATATTTT.

This chain connects TRBV2 to TRBJ1-1, with D possibly matching TRBD1 (5 bases). V lost 10 bases to trimming and J lost 1 base, with 10 bases between them. Per the germline V gene, CDR1 is SNHLY and CDR2 is FYNNEI. CDR3 size: 12 residues. CDR3 nucleotides: TGTGCCACCTCGGGGGGGAACACTGAAGCTTTCTTT. It codes for CATSGGNTEAFF.

This clone turned up a few times. The chain couples TRBV25-1 to TRBJ1-6; D possibly corresponds to TRBD1 (6 bases). The CDR3 has 16 amino acids. Germline CDR1 MGHDK, CDR2 SYGVNS. The V end was cut by 4 bases, the J end by 6 bases, with 16 bases between. The CDR3 loop reads CASSGLIDRFNSPLHF. CDR3 in DNA: TGTGCCAGCAGTGGCCTAATTGACAGGTTTAATTCACCCCTCCACTTT.

This clone was seen a handful of times. The genes are TRBV18 and TRBJ1-2; D is ambiguous. This CDR3 contains 14 residues. Germline CDR1 and CDR2: KGHSH and LQKENI. The germline V and J ends were trimmed by 6 bases and 0 bases, with 11 bases remaining between them. CDR3 bases: TGTGCCAGCTCTACAGACAACCCTAACTATGGCTACACCTTC. Translating gives CASSTDNPNYGYTF.

The rearrangement links TRBV14 to TRBJ1-2; D remains unclear. CDR3 length: 13 residues. Looked up from germline, CDR1 is SGHDN and CDR2 is FVKESK. V was cut by 0 bases and J by 5 bases, with 7 bases left in between. CDR3 region: CASSQEPGYGYTF. The DNA of the CDR3 is TGTGCCAGCAGCCAAGAACCAGGATATGGCTACACCTTC.

The chain has TRBV10-3 and TRBJ2-1; 8 positions agree with TRBD2. This CDR3 spans 15 amino acids. The germline V gene has CDR1 ENHRY and CDR2 SYGVKD. With 4 bases clipped from V and 6 bases from J, the junction kept 8 bases outside the gene matches. The CDR3 DNA is TGTGCCATCAGTGGATTTGCGGGGGGCCTCAATGAGCAGTTCTTC. Translation: CAISGFAGGLNEQFF.

The chain is built from TRBV29-1 and TRBJ1-4; TRBD1 aligns across 7 bases. Trimming removed 7 bases from V and 7 bases from J; junction bases left unmatched: 9. Per the germline V gene, CDR1 is SQVTM and CDR2 is ANQGSEA. The CDR3 totals 13 residues. CDR3: CSAKQGLGEKLFF. The CDR3 DNA is TGCAGCGCTAAACAGGGGCTAGGTGAAAAACTGTTTTTT.